This T cell receptor (beta chain) was sequenced in a study of blood T cell repertoires in COVID-19. The wider study: Specimens from acute and convalescent COVID-19 originated in the United States, Italy and Spain. PBMCs, B-cell-depleted T cells, or T cells were the source of the cDNA or gDNA that made up the material.

In the original analysis: By means of reference gene primer amplification, nucleated cell counts were estimated. Assay used: immunoSEQ multiplex PCR; TCRdb lists only in-frame clones, some missing. The V and J calls and clone size are taken from that table; D and trimming were inferred from the DNA. Here the sample spans roughly 89,000 clones, roughly 78% being singletons. This CDR3 spans 16 amino acids. The V and J ends lost 6 bases and 5 bases, in that order; junction bases with no gene match: 5. Germline loops: CDR1 SNHLY, CDR2 FYNNEI. The source of this sequence is an older woman with acute or convalescent COVID-19. The sequencing input was peripheral blood. The genes are TRBV2 and TRBJ2-1, with 15 bases fitting TRBD2. The DNA of the CDR3 is TGTGCCAGCAGCAAAGGACTAGCGGGAGGGAACAATGAGCAGTTCTTC. Amino acid sequence: CASSKGLAGGNNEQFF.